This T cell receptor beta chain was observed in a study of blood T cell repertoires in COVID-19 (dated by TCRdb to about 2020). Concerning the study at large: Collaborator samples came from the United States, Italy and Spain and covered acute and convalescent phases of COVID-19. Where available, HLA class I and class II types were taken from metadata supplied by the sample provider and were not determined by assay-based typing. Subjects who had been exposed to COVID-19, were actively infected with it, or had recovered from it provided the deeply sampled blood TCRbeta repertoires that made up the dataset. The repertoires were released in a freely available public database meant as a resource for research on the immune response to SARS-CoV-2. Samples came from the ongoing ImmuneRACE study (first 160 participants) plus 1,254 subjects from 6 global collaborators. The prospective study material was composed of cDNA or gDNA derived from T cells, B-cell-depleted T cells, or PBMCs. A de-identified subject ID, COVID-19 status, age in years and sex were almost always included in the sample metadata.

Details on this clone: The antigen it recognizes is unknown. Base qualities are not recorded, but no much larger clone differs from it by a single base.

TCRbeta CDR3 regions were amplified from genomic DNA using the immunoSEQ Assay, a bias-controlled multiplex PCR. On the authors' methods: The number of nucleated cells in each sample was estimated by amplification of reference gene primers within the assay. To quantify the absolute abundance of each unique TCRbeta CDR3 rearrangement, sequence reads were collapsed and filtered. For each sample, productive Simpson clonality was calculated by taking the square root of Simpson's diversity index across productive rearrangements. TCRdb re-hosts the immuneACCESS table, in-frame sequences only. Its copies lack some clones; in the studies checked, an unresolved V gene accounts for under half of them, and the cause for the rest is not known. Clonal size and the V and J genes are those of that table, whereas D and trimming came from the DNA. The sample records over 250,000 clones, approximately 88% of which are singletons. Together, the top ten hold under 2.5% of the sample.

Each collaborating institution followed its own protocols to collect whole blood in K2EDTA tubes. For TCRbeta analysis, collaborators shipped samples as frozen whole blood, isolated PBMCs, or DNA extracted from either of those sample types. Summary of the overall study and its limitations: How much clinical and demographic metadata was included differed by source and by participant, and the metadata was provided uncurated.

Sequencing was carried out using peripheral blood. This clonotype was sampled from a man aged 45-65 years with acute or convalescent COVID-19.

The CDR3 here reads CASKGTDNEKLFF. The nucleotide sequence reads as follows: TGCGCCAGCAAGGGGACAGATAATGAAAAACTGTTTTTT. The sequence joins TRBV5-1 to TRBJ1-4; 7 nucleotides in the junction match TRBD1. V is trimmed back by 6 bases and J by 4 bases, and the junction contains 3 bases that no gene match accounts for. The cysteine opens and the phenylalanine closes a CDR3 of 13 amino acids. Only CDR3 DNA remains: 39 bases, in frame from the first base. Taken from the germline V gene, the CDR1 and CDR2 loops are SGHRS and YFSETQ.